This T cell receptor beta chain derives from a study of cytomegalovirus exposure and HLA in healthy donors. The CDR3 is 13 residues long. The V end was cut by 0 bases, the J end by 7 bases, with 11 bases between. Germline values: CDR1 SGHRS, CDR2 YFSETQ. A single count supports this clone. Using immunoSEQ multiplex PCR, the repertoire was profiled, and TCRdb retains in-frame clones only, with some absent. The data contain more than 110,000 clones, about 95% of them seen just once; the ten biggest clones take up 1.5% to 2%. What was sequenced was PBMCs. This clonotype was sampled from a man younger than 30 in good health and CMV-seropositive. The V and J genes are TRBV5-1 and TRBJ2-7, with D possibly matching TRBD2 (7 bases). Here the CDR3 DNA reads TGCGCCAGCAGCTTGGGCAGGGGAGGGGAGCAGTACTTC. Translated: CASSLGRGGEQYF. Variable domain in full (rest from reference TRBV5-1 and TRBJ2-7): KAGVTQTPRYLIKTRGQQVTLSCSPISGHRSVSWYQQTPGQGLQFLFEYFSETQRNKGNFPGRFSGRQFSNSRSEMNVSTLELGDSALYLCASSLGRGGEQYFGPGTRLTVT.